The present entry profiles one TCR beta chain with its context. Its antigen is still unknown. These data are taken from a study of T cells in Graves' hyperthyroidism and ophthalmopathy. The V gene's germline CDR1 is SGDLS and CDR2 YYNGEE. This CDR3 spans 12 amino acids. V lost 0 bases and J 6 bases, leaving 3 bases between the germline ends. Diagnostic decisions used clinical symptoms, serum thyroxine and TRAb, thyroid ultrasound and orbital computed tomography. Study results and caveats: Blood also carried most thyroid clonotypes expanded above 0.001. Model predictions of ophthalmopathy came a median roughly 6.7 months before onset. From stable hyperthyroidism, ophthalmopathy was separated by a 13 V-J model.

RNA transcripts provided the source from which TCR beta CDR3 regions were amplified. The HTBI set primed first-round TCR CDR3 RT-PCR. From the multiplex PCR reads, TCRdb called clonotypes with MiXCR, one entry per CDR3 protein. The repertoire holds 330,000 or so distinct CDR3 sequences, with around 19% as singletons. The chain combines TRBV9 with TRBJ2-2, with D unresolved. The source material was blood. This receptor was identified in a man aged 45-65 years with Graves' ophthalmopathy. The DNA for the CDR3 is TGTGCCAGCAGCGTAGCCGCCGGGGAGCTGTTTTTT. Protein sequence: CASSVAAGELFF. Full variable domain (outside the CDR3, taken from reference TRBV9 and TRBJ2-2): DSGVTQTPKHLITATGQRVTLRCSPRSGDLSVYWYQQSLDQGLQFLIQYYNGEERAKGNILERFSAQQFPDLHSELNLSSLELGDSALYFCASSVAAGELFFGEGSRLTVL.